These T cell receptor beta chains were read from a single sample in a study of blood T cell repertoires in COVID-19. The protocol was immunoSEQ multiplex PCR, while the TCRdb copy is restricted to in-frame clones and leaves out a portion. Among tens of thousands of clones listed, 80% were seen once. Sequenced input: peripheral blood. The receptors shown here come from a woman in her seventies with acute or convalescent COVID-19. Each CDR3 is given with its conserved first and last residue. The order of the fields is V gene, clone size, J gene, D gene, CDR3 DNA, CDR3 protein. D genes are given only for firm matches. Size is omitted from some rows. Given values are once, few, many or a class for expanded clones.

TRBV24-1	few	TRBJ1-5	NA	TGTGCCACCAGTGTCTCGGGAGTAGATCAGCCCCAGCATTTT	CATSVSGVDQPQHF
TRBV7-3	NA	TRBJ2-1	TRBD1	TGTGCCAGCAGCCCCGGACAGGGTTCCGATGAGCAGTTCTTC	CASSPGQGSDEQFF
TRBV6-2/TRBV6-3	NA	TRBJ1-2	TRBD1	TGTGCCAGCAGCTACTCCGCAACGAAGACAGGGGGCCTTGGCTACACCTTC	CASSYSATKTGGLGYTF
TRBV13	NA	TRBJ1-2	TRBD1	TGTGCCAGCAGCTTGGGACAGAACTATGGCTACACCTTC	CASSLGQNYGYTF
TRBV14	NA	TRBJ2-5	TRBD1	TGTGCCAGCAGCCAACCGGGACAGGGTCGAGAGACCCAGTACTTC	CASSQPGQGRETQYF
TRBV7-9	NA	TRBJ1-1	NA	TGTGCCAGCAGCCTCCAGGGATCGAACACTGAAGCTTTCTTT	CASSLQGSNTEAFF
TRBV3-1/TRBV3-2	NA	TRBJ2-7	TRBD1	TGTGCCAGCTCCGGGACAGGGACCTACGAGCAGTACTTC	CASSGTGTYEQYF
TRBV6-5	NA	TRBJ1-1	NA	TGTGCCAGCACGGGGTCCACTGAAGCTTTCTTT	CASTGSTEAFF
TRBV5-1	few	TRBJ2-7	TRBD1	TGCGCCAGCAGCTCTGGACAGGGTCCCTACGAGCAGTACTTC	CASSSGQGPYEQYF
TRBV13	once	TRBJ2-7	NA	TGTGCCAGCAGCCGGGGACAATCACACTACGAGCAGTACTTC	CASSRGQSHYEQYF
TRBV6-6	NA	TRBJ1-1	NA	TGTGCCAGCAGTTACCGGAACACTGAAGCTTTCTTT	CASSYRNTEAFF
TRBV11-3	NA	TRBJ2-5	TRBD1	TGTGCCAGCGGGACAGCGAGCGAGACCCAGTACTTC	CASGTASETQYF
TRBV6-4	NA	TRBJ1-2	NA	TGTGCCAGCAGTGATCAGGGGTTCGTGGGTGGCTACACCTTC	CASSDQGFVGGYTF
TRBV29-1	once	TRBJ2-7	NA	TGCAGCGTTGTAGCTCTCTACGAGCAGTACTTC	CSVVALYEQYF
TRBV12-1	NA	TRBJ1-1	NA	TGTGCCAGCAGCTCCCGCAGGGGAAGGGAAGCTTTCTTT	CASSSRRGREAFF
TRBV18	NA	TRBJ2-2	NA	TGTGCCAGCTCACCACTGGGGAGCCGGAGCACCGGGGAGCTGTTTTTT	CASSPLGSRSTGELFF
TRBV11-3	NA	TRBJ2-3	TRBD2	TGTGCCAGCAGCTTAGAAAGGAGCGGGGGAGGGGATACGCAGTATTTT	CASSLERSGGGDTQYF
TRBV27	NA	TRBJ2-7	NA	TGTGCCAGCAGTTTATTTCGGTCCTACGAGCAGTACTTC	CASSLFRSYEQYF
TRBV6-2/TRBV6-3	NA	TRBJ1-3	NA	TGTGCCAGCAGTTACGGAGGGTCTGGAAACACCATATATTTT	CASSYGGSGNTIYF
TRBV6-5	NA	TRBJ2-1	NA	TGTGCCAGCAACCCCTCAGTGGCTAGCATCAATGAGCAGTTCTTC	CASNPSVASINEQFF
TRBV9	few	TRBJ1-6	NA	TGTGCCAGCAGCGAGAGGACAGATAATTCACCCCTCCACTTT	CASSERTDNSPLHF
TRBV11-2	NA	TRBJ2-7	NA	TGTGCCAGCAGCTTAGAAGCAACAGGGTGGTACGAGCAGTACTTC	CASSLEATGWYEQYF
TRBV5-6	NA	TRBJ2-1	NA	TGTGCCAGCAGCTTGGGGGTGACGAGGTCTTCAGACAATGAGCAGTTCTTC	CASSLGVTRSSDNEQFF
TRBV4-1	NA	TRBJ2-5	TRBD2	TGCGCCAGCAGCCAGGGAGGGGCAGAGACCCAGTACTTC	CASSQGGAETQYF
TRBV6-5	NA	TRBJ1-2	NA	TGTGCCAGCATTAGCAACTATGGCTACACCTTC	CASISNYGYTF
TRBV19	NA	TRBJ1-1	TRBD1	TGTGCCAGTAAACAGGGGCAGGTCACTGAAGCTTTCTTT	CASKQGQVTEAFF
TRBV5-4	NA	TRBJ2-1	TRBD2	TGTGCCTTCAACGGGGGGGGCCGGTACAATGAGCAGTTCTTC	CAFNGGGRYNEQFF
TRBV12-3/TRBV12-4	NA	TRBJ1-2	NA	TGTGCCAGCAGTTTAGGAGCTGTATATGGCTACACCTTC	CASSLGAVYGYTF
TRBV6-5	NA	TRBJ2-7	NA	TGTGCCAGCAGTTACTCTAGGACAGAGACCTACGAGCAGTACTTC	CASSYSRTETYEQYF
TRBV4-1	once	TRBJ2-5	NA	TGCGCCAGCAGCGAAGCACAGGCCGTCCCCGAGACCCAGTACTTC	CASSEAQAVPETQYF
TRBV6-5	NA	TRBJ2-6	NA	TGTGCCAGCAGCCGAGGGACAACCGGGGCCAACGTCCTGACTTTC	CASSRGTTGANVLTF
TRBV24-1	NA	TRBJ2-3	NA	TGTGCCACCAGTGATGGGCCTGCAGATACGCAGTATTTT	CATSDGPADTQYF
TRBV27	NA	TRBJ1-2	TRBD1	TGTGCCAGCAGTAAGACCGGGACAGGGTTACATGGCTACACCTTC	CASSKTGTGLHGYTF
TRBV12-5	NA	TRBJ2-7	TRBD1	TGTGCTAGTGGTTTAGGGGACAGGGCCAACGAGCAGTACTTC	CASGLGDRANEQYF
TRBV4-1	NA	TRBJ2-1	NA	TGCGCCAGCAGCCAACCACCTGCGGGGCCCGTTCATGAGCAGTTCTTC	CASSQPPAGPVHEQFF
TRBV9	few	TRBJ1-2	NA	TGTGCCAGCAGCGAGGGGGGGAATGGCTACACCTTC	CASSEGGNGYTF
TRBV11-2	NA	TRBJ1-6	NA	TGTGCCAGCAGTAGACGACAGGTTAGCTCACCCCTCCACTTT	CASSRRQVSSPLHF
TRBV19	NA	TRBJ2-1	NA	TGTGCCAGTAGCATGGGGGACTTTTCCTACAATGAGCAGTTCTTC	CASSMGDFSYNEQFF
TRBV5-4	few	TRBJ1-2	NA	TGTGCCAGCAGCTTGGGCGGGGGGAGGAATGGCTACACCTTC	CASSLGGGRNGYTF
TRBV6-5	NA	TRBJ2-7	TRBD1	TGTGCCAGCAGTTATGGGGACAGGGGGAGGGAGCAGTACTTC	CASSYGDRGREQYF
TRBV15	NA	TRBJ1-5	NA	TGTGCCACCAGCAGAGATTGGGGGGGCAATCAGCCCCAGCATTTT	CATSRDWGGNQPQHF
TRBV19	NA	TRBJ1-5	NA	TGTGCCAGTAGTATCACGGGTAGCAATCAGCCCCAGCATTTT	CASSITGSNQPQHF
TRBV7-3	NA	TRBJ2-2	TRBD2	TGTGCCAGCAGCTTACTAGCGGGGGGTAACACCGGGGAGCTGTTTTTT	CASSLLAGGNTGELFF
TRBV12-3/TRBV12-4	NA	TRBJ1-1	TRBD1	TGTGCCAGCAGTCTACAGGGGCCCGAAGCTTTCTTT	CASSLQGPEAFF
TRBV15	NA	TRBJ1-6	TRBD1	TGTGCCACCAGCAGGGGAACAGGGGTTGGTTCACCCCTCCACTTT	CATSRGTGVGSPLHF
TRBV11-2	NA	TRBJ2-3	TRBD2	TGTGCCAGCAGCTTAGCGGCGGGGGGTAGGGCAGATACGCAGTATTTT	CASSLAAGGRADTQYF
TRBV4-1	NA	TRBJ1-3	NA	TGCGCCAGCAGCCAAGATCAGGGGTTCTCTGGAAACACCATATATTTT	CASSQDQGFSGNTIYF
TRBV27	NA	TRBJ1-5	NA	TGTGCCAGCAGTTTATCGTCCCATAGCAATCAGCCCCAGCATTTT	CASSLSSHSNQPQHF
TRBV10-3	NA	TRBJ2-1	TRBD2	TGTGCCATCAGTGATCCAGCGGGGGGAGATTGGGATGAGCAGTTCTTC	CAISDPAGGDWDEQFF
TRBV2	NA	TRBJ2-5	TRBD2	TGTGCCAGCAGGGCGGGACTAGCCGGAGAGACCCAGTACTTC	CASRAGLAGETQYF
TRBV7-2	NA	TRBJ1-1	NA	TGTGCCAGCAGCCGCGGGGGTGGGGTTGGCACTGAAGCTTTCTTT	CASSRGGGVGTEAFF